This passage covers 17 T cell receptor beta chains from one sample sequenced in a study of blood T cells in healthy people across ages. Alongside a J-beta primer mix, a sample-barcoded 5' primer served in a second PCR lasting roughly 7 to 11 cycles. Using its own MiXCR run on the 5' RACE reads, TCRdb lists one record per CDR3 protein. The table records fewer than 2,000,000 distinct CDR3 sequences, around 35% of them present only once. Sequenced sample: blood. These receptor sequences come from a woman in her twenties or thirties in good health.

This clonotype was found once. The rearrangement joins TRBV12-3 or TRBV12-4 to TRBJ1-1; D is ambiguous. This CDR3 region has 11 residues. V lost 7 bases to trimming and J lost 11 bases, with 14 bases between them. The CDR3 loop is CASTQATGAFF. The CDR3 DNA reads TGTGCCAGCACCCAGGCAACGGGGGCTTTCTTT.

This clonotype showed up just a few times. The CDR3 protein is CASSPSFGGRETQYF. In DNA, the CDR3 is TGTGCCAGCAGCCCGTCCTTTGGGGGCAGGGAGACCCAGTACTTC. The chain recombines TRBV3-1 with TRBJ2-5, with D maybe TRBD1 (6 bases). Germline lookup yields CDR1 LGHDT and CDR2 YNNKEL (reference sequence). V dropped 4 bases and J dropped 5 bases, with 17 bases sitting between them. The CDR3 runs to 15 residues.

In this sample, this clonotype turned up a few times. The genes are TRBV5-1 and TRBJ2-3; 11 nucleotides line up with TRBD2. After removal of 7 bases from V and 6 bases from J, the junction contained 13 bases not matched to a gene. Germline values: CDR1 SGHRS, CDR2 YFSETQ. This CDR3 contains 16 residues. CDR3 protein: CASSSGGTNMADTQYF. DNA of the CDR3: TGCGCCAGCTCTAGCGGGGGGACGAATATGGCGGATACGCAGTATTTT.

This clonotype was recorded a few times. V is TRBV20-1 and J is TRBJ2-5; D may be TRBD1 (6 bases). This CDR3 is 12 amino acids long. V lost 6 bases and J 3 bases, leaving 11 bases between the germline ends. Germline V gene sequence: CDR1 DFQATT, CDR2 SNEGSKA (reference sequence). The CDR3 loop is CSAEYREETQYF. Here the CDR3 DNA reads TGCAGTGCCGAGTACAGGGAAGAGACCCAGTACTTC.

This clonotype was observed many times. The J gene is TRBJ2-7, the V gene TRBV29-1, with D perhaps matching TRBD1 (6 bases). The CDR3 has 13 amino acids. V was trimmed by 1 base and J by 3 bases, leaving 10 bases between them. Germline V gene sequence: CDR1 SQVTM, CDR2 ANQGSEA. The CDR3 sequence: CSVEVGAGYEQYF. Written as DNA, the CDR3 is TGCAGCGTTGAAGTGGGGGCAGGCTACGAGCAGTACTTC.

This clonotype was detected many times. The chain has TRBV20-1 and TRBJ2-7; a weak D match, TRBD2 (6 bases). CDR3 length: 14 amino acids. The V gene's germline CDR1 is DFQATT and CDR2 SNEGSKA (reference sequence). With 5 bases removed from V and 2 bases from J, the gap between germline ends came to 16 bases. The CDR3 here is CSAPKGGEPYEQYF. The CDR3 nucleotides are TGCAGTGCTCCCAAAGGCGGGGAACCCTACGAGCAGTACTTC.

The table lists this clonotype with many counts. This rearrangement joins TRBV27 to TRBJ2-7; D possibly matches TRBD1 or TRBD2 (7 bases each). V gave up 5 bases and J gave up 6 bases, with 14 bases separating them. This CDR3 spans 13 amino acids. Germline values: CDR1 MNHEY, CDR2 SMNVEV (reference sequence). The CDR3 is CASSEGRGGEQYF. The CDR3 DNA follows: TGTGCCAGCAGTGAGGGCAGGGGGGGCGAGCAGTACTTC.

In its sample, this clonotype was seen many times. The gene calls are TRBV4-1 and TRBJ1-4; no clear D gene. The length of the CDR3 is 14 residues. With 1 base removed from V and 0 bases from J, the gap between germline ends came to 3 bases. CDR1 is MGHRA, CDR2 YSYEKL, per germline. CDR3 residues: CASSQGTTNEKLFF. The DNA for the CDR3 is TGCGCCAGCAGCCAAGGTACAACTAATGAAAAACTGTTTTTT.

The J gene is TRBJ1-2, the V gene TRBV7-3; 8 nucleotides match TRBD1. Germline loops: CDR1 SGHTA, CDR2 FQGTGA. V gave up 6 bases and J gave up 4 bases; unmatched junction bases: 10. The CDR3 loop spans 15 amino acids. The CDR3 coding sequence is TGTGCCAGCAGACCCCCCGGGACAGGTGTCTATGGCTACACCTTC. Its translation: CASRPPGTGVYGYTF. Using reference TRBV7-3 and TRBJ1-2 for the parts outside the CDR3, the full variable domain is GAGVSQTPSNKVTEKGKYVELRCDPISGHTALYWYRQSLGQGPEFLIYFQGTGAADDSGLPNDRFFAVRPEGSVSTLKIQRTERGDSAVYLCASRPPGTGVYGYTFGSGTRLTVV.

This chain connects TRBV3-1 to TRBJ2-6; D not certain. The CDR3 spans 18 residues. Looked up from germline, CDR1 is LGHDT and CDR2 is YNNKEL (reference sequence). Trimming took 0 bases from V and 0 from J, leaving 12 bases between them. As DNA, the CDR3 is TGTGCCAGCAGCCAAGATCGGCGTCCGAGCTCTGGGGCCAACGTCCTGACTTTC. Encoded protein: CASSQDRRPSSGANVLTF.

There are many counts of this clonotype. The V gene is TRBV27, the J gene TRBJ2-5; 14 bases line up with TRBD2. CDR1 is MNHEY and CDR2 is SMNVEV in the germline V gene (reference sequence). V shed 4 bases and J 4 bases; nucleotides not matched to a gene: 2. The CDR3 totals 15 residues. The CDR3 DNA reads TGTGCCAGCAGTTCTGGGACTAGCGGGAGAGAGACCCAGTACTTC. As protein: CASSSGTSGRETQYF.

This clonotype was detected a few times. The chain has TRBV27 and TRBJ2-1, with D possibly TRBD1 on 6 matching bases. Germline V lookup: CDR1 MNHEY, CDR2 SMNVEV (reference sequence). Between the trimmed V and J ends, which lost 2 bases and 8 bases, there was a span of 10 bases. This CDR3 is built from 13 residues. The CDR3 loop is CASSLRTVHEQFF. The CDR3, as DNA: TGTGCCAGCAGTTTACGGACAGTTCATGAGCAGTTCTTC.

This rearrangement joins TRBV21-1 to TRBJ2-7; the table's D gene call, TRBD1, was not cross checked with the DNA. TRBV21-1 is deemed a pseudogene. This CDR3 has 16 residues. The CDR3 loop is CASSKRPPAGEGEQYF. The CDR3 DNA follows: TGTGCCAGCAGCAAGCGCCCCCCAGCGGGAGAGGGGGAGCAGTACTTC.

This clonotype appeared many times. This chain uses TRBV29-1 with TRBJ2-1; unclear D gene. Germline CDR1 reads SQVTM; CDR2 reads ANQGSEA. V gave up 1 base and J gave up 4 bases, with 11 bases separating them. The CDR3 runs 14 residues. CDR3 residues: CSVEGDFPYNEQFF. Written as DNA, the CDR3 is TGCAGCGTTGAAGGAGACTTCCCTTACAATGAGCAGTTCTTC.

V usage is TRBV20-1 and J usage is TRBJ2-7, with 7 bases that match TRBD2. This CDR3 comprises 16 residues. CDR1 and CDR2 from the germline V gene are DFQATT and SNEGSKA (reference sequence). V shed 1 base and J 2 bases; nucleotides not matched to a gene: 11. The CDR3 nucleotides read TGCAGTGCTAGAGGGCGGATGGTAGCGGGCCCCTACGAGCAGTACTTC. Translating gives CSARGRMVAGPYEQYF.

V and J are TRBV20-1 and TRBJ2-1; the D gene could be TRBD1 or TRBD2 (6 bases each). Trimming shortened V by 3 bases and J by 15 bases, and 18 bases separated the two germline ends. CDR1 DFQATT and CDR2 SNEGSKA come from the germline V gene (reference sequence). This CDR3 region has 12 residues. CDR3 in DNA: TGCAGTGCTAGTCAGGGGCGGGGAGTTCCGTTCTTC. Protein product: CSASQGRGVPFF.

The chain is built from TRBV27 and TRBJ1-2; D is ambiguous. This CDR3 is built from 15 residues. Germline V lookup: CDR1 MNHEY, CDR2 SMNVEV (reference sequence). The germline V and J ends were trimmed by 4 bases and 0 bases, with 12 bases remaining between them. The CDR3 DNA follows: TGTGCCAGCAGTTCCTCCCAAGGTGCTAACTATGGCTACACCTTC. The encoded protein is CASSSSQGANYGYTF.